The present TCR beta chain was sequenced within a study of OX40 agonist ivuxolimab in advanced cancers. In the study overall: All patients had ivuxolimab intravenously every 2 weeks at 0.01 to 10 mg/kg.

Method: immunoSEQ multiplex PCR; TCRdb's copy keeps in-frame clones and lacks some. Of 70,000 to 85,000 clones listed, approximately 92% are singletons. Germline CDR1 is MNHNS and CDR2 is SASEGT. V lost 6 bases and J lost 5; bases outside the gene matches: 2. The CDR3 runs to 14 residues. The sample here was CD4+ or CD8+ T cells sorted from blood, taken in a trial of the OX40 agonist ivuxolimab. V and J are TRBV6-1 and TRBJ2-5; 14 nucleotides agree with TRBD2. The TCR comes from an adult with an advanced solid tumor such as melanoma, head and neck, liver or kidney cancer. The CDR3 sequence: CASSGTSGSETQYF. The CDR3 nucleotides are TGTGCCAGCAGCGGGACTAGCGGGAGTGAGACCCAGTACTTC.